A selection of T cell receptor beta chains follows, all from one sample in a study of cytomegalovirus exposure and HLA in healthy donors. Sequencing used immunoSEQ multiplex PCR; TCRdb keeps in-frame clones, though not all of them. This table holds 170,000 or so clones, 80% to 85% found once. Input material: PBMCs. The source of these receptors is a woman aged 18-29 years in good health and CMV-seropositive. Each CDR3 is given with its conserved first and last residue. Fields, in order: D gene, clone size, J gene, V gene, CDR3 protein, CDR3 DNA. The D gene is left open where the match is weak. Not every row has a clone size; where given, it reads once, few, many or a size class.

TRBD1 - TRBJ1-5 TRBV6-6 CASSSGTGGYQPQHF TGTGCCAGCAGTTCCGGGACAGGGGGCTATCAGCCCCAGCATTTT
TRBD1 few TRBJ2-5 TRBV12-5 CASGLGTGQQETQYF TGTGCTAGTGGTTTGGGGACGGGACAGCAAGAGACCCAGTACTTC
- - TRBJ1-1 TRBV7-2 CASSIFLGGEAFF TGTGCCAGCAGCATATTCCTAGGGGGTGAAGCTTTCTTT
- - TRBJ2-1 TRBV5-1 CASSLASGRVNEQFF TGCGCCAGCAGCTTGGCCTCGGGCAGGGTCAATGAGCAGTTCTTC
TRBD2 - TRBJ2-1 TRBV4-3 CASSQDAGGGAVNEQFF TGCGCCAGCAGCCAAGATGCTGGCGGGGGGGCAGTCAATGAGCAGTTCTTC
- - TRBJ2-7 TRBV6-5 CASSYSSHEQYF TGTGCCAGCAGTTACTCGAGCCACGAGCAGTACTTC
- once TRBJ2-2 TRBV12-5 CASGLPPPGGELFF TGTGCTAGTGGTTTGCCCCCCCCCGGCGGGGAGCTGTTTTTT
TRBD1 - TRBJ1-2 TRBV13 CASSRIDRQGPDGYTF TGTGCCAGCAGCCGAATCGACCGACAGGGGCCTGATGGCTACACCTTC
- - TRBJ1-1 TRBV11-2 CANRVGGTEAFF TGTGCCAATAGGGTTGGGGGGACTGAAGCTTTCTTT
TRBD1 - TRBJ1-6 TRBV7-8 CASSPESGTVNSPLHF TGTGCCAGCAGCCCCGAGTCCGGGACAGTTAATTCACCCCTCCACTTT
- - TRBJ2-3 TRBV13 CASSKGGVPDTQYF TGTGCCAGCAGCAAGGGCGGGGTTCCGGATACGCAGTATTTT
- - TRBJ1-5 TRBV7-8 CASSLVQGNQPQHF TGTGCCAGCAGCTTAGTCCAGGGGAATCAGCCCCAGCATTTT
- - TRBJ2-7 TRBV4-1 CASSQDRTEISYEQYF TGCGCCAGCAGCCAAGATCGGACAGAAATTTCCTACGAGCAGTACTTC
- - TRBJ2-2 TRBV7-9 CASSSNRAGELFF TGTGCCAGCAGCTCGAACAGGGCCGGGGAGCTGTTTTTT
TRBD2 few TRBJ2-3 TRBV5-1 CASSLASGADTQYF TGCGCCAGCAGCTTGGCTAGCGGGGCAGATACGCAGTATTTT
- - TRBJ2-4 TRBV25-1 CASSELGRSDIQYF TGTGCCAGCAGTGAATTGGGGCGATCGGACATTCAGTACTTC
TRBD2 - TRBJ2-5 TRBV11-1 CANAKSGGDPETQYF TGTGCCAACGCAAAAAGCGGGGGGGACCCCGAGACCCAGTACTTC
TRBD2 - TRBJ2-5 TRBV6-4 CASSPSGGAGQETQYF TGTGCCAGCAGTCCTAGCGGGGGGGCCGGCCAAGAGACCCAGTACTTC
TRBD2 few TRBJ2-3 TRBV10-3 CAISLAGGTDTQYF TGTGCCATCAGCCTAGCGGGGGGCACAGATACGCAGTATTTT
TRBD2 - TRBJ2-5 TRBV27 CASSLGLGVGETQYF TGTGCCAGCAGTTTGGGACTAGGAGTCGGTGAGACCCAGTACTTC